A selection of T cell receptor beta chains follows, all from one sample in a study of shared clonotypes between healthy human individuals. Here immunoSEQ multiplex PCR was the method, and the copy in TCRdb shows in-frame clones only, minus some. The sample records under 2.5 million clones, 85% to 95% being singletons. Sequenced input: naive CD4+ T cells from PBMCs. The receptors were sampled from a man in his late teens or twenties in good health. Some clones in this sample may be carry-over from other donors' samples. The CDR3 runs from the conserved cysteine through the conserved F or W. Each record gives: J gene, D gene, V gene, CDR3 protein, CDR3 DNA. The D gene is left open where the match is weak.

TRBJ1-1,TRBD1,TRBV28,CASSPGTGNTEAFF,TGTGCCAGCAGCCCCGGGACAGGAAACACTGAAGCTTTCTTT
TRBJ1-4,TRBD1,TRBV30,CAWSLHHRDSLLNEKLFF,TGTGCCTGGAGTTTGCATCACCGGGACAGCCTACTTAATGAAAAACTGTTTTTT
TRBJ1-2,-,TRBV10-3,CAISAGGERGYTF,TGTGCCATCAGTGCTGGGGGGGAGCGTGGCTACACCTTC
TRBJ2-3,-,TRBV11-2,CASSLVGDTQYF,TGTGCCAGCAGCTTAGTGGGAGATACGCAGTATTTT
TRBJ2-5,-,TRBV7-9,CAGSLTDGRRETQYF,TGTGCCGGCAGCTTGACGGACGGTAGGAGGGAGACCCAGTACTTC
TRBJ2-5,-,TRBV6-1,CASSEYLNWQETQYF,TGTGCCAGCAGTGAATATCTCAATTGGCAAGAGACCCAGTACTTC
TRBJ2-6,-,TRBV5-8,CASSSGLAGANVLTF,TGTGCCAGCAGCTCTGGGCTGGCGGGGGCCAACGTCCTGACTTTC
TRBJ1-1,TRBD1,TRBV5-1,CASSFVAGGNTEAFF,TGCGCCAGCAGCTTTGTAGCAGGGGGGAACACTGAAGCTTTCTTT
TRBJ2-7,-,TRBV4-1,CASRQNRGGDREQYF,TGCGCCAGCAGGCAAAACAGAGGGGGGGATAGGGAGCAGTACTTC
TRBJ2-7,TRBD2,TRBV19,CASSIPGTGGREQYF,TGTGCCAGTAGTATCCCCGGGACCGGGGGGAGGGAGCAGTACTTC
TRBJ2-7,-,TRBV18,CASSPRIATYEQYF,TGTGCCAGCTCACCACGGATAGCCACCTACGAGCAGTACTTC
TRBJ1-3,-,TRBV4-3,CASSQDWGQSSGNTIYF,TGCGCCAGCAGCCAAGATTGGGGACAAAGCTCTGGAAACACCATATATTTT
TRBJ1-1,-,TRBV10-3,CATRTRQMNTEAFF,TGTGCCACCCGAACCCGACAGATGAACACTGAAGCTTTCTTT
TRBJ2-1,TRBD2,TRBV28,CASLRPLAGQQFF,TGTGCCAGCCTCCGGCCCCTAGCGGGCCAACAGTTCTTC
TRBJ2-3,-,TRBV11-1,CASSSNRGGDTQYF,TGTGCCAGCAGCTCGAACAGGGGGGGAGATACGCAGTATTTT
TRBJ2-1,-,TRBV5-4,CASSFGQTYNEQFF,TGTGCCAGCAGCTTCGGCCAGACCTACAATGAGCAGTTCTTC
TRBJ1-2,TRBD1,TRBV28,CASSLRGQSNYGYTF,TGTGCCAGCAGTTTAAGGGGACAGTCAAACTATGGCTACACCTTC